These 3 T cell receptor beta chains share one sample of origin, sequenced in a study of control samples from healthy donors and cancer patients. Generated by immunoSEQ multiplex PCR, the TCRdb table keeps only in-frame clones and is missing some. Of 150,000 to 190,000 clones listed, 85% to 95% are singletons. The specimen was blood. These receptors came from a middle-aged man in good health.

The chain has TRBV5-4 and TRBJ2-7, with TRBD2 identical over 7 bases. There are 14 residues in the CDR3. Trimming removed 6 bases from V and 4 bases from J; junction bases left unmatched: 10. Germline V lookup: CDR1 SGHNT, CDR2 YYREEE (reference sequence). The CDR3 sequence: CASTPGVGGYEQYF. The CDR3 DNA reads as TGTGCCAGCACCCCGGGTGTGGGGGGGTACGAGCAGTACTTC.

The chain couples TRBV3-1 (or the pseudogene TRBV3-2) to TRBJ2-2; perhaps TRBD2 as D (7 bases). Germline loops: CDR1 LGHDT, CDR2 YNNKEL (reference sequence). The CDR3 consists of 20 residues. Trimming removed 4 bases from V and 0 bases from J, with 24 bases in between. The CDR3 bases are TGTGCCAGCAGCCGCCCACTAGGGGGGGCCCGAACCTCGAACACCGGGGAGCTGTTTTTT. Protein: CASSRPLGGARTSNTGELFF.

The rearrangement joins TRBV19 to TRBJ1-5; no clear D. In germline, CDR1 is LNHDA, CDR2 SQIVND (reference sequence). V was clipped by 3 bases and J by 0 bases, with 9 bases between them. The CDR3 is 15 amino acids. This CDR3 reads CASSMHVNSNQPQHF. The CDR3 DNA follows: TGTGCCAGTAGTATGCACGTGAATAGCAATCAGCCCCAGCATTTT.